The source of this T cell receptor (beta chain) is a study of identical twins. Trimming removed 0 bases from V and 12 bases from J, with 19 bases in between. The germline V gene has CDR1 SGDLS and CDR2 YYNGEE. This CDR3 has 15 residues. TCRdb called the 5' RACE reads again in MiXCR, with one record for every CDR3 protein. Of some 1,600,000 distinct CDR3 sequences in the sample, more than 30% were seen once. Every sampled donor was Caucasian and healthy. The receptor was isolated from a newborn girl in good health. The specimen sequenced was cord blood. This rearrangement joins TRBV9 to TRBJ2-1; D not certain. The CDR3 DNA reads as TGTGCCAGCAGCGTAGTGAACACCGGTTCGCTGGGGCAGTTCTTC. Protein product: CASSVVNTGSLGQFF.